What follows describes a single TCR beta chain. This sample is drawn from a study of control samples from healthy donors and cancer patients. Profiled with immunoSEQ multiplex PCR; TCRdb holds only in-frame clones, not every one. This sample has 150,000 or so clones, with approximately 96% found just once. CDR1 and CDR2 from the germline V gene are SGHAT and FQNNGV. The CDR3 is 15 residues long. The V end lost 1 base, the J end lost 5 bases, and 14 bases lay between the germline ends. The TCR was taken from a middle-aged man in good health. V and J are TRBV11-2 and TRBJ2-5; D may match TRBD1 or TRBD2 (5 bases each). Sequencing used blood. This chain's CDR3 is CASSLVEAGRETQYF. The CDR3 DNA follows: TGTGCCAGCAGCTTAGTGGAGGCAGGGCGGGAGACCCAGTACTTC.